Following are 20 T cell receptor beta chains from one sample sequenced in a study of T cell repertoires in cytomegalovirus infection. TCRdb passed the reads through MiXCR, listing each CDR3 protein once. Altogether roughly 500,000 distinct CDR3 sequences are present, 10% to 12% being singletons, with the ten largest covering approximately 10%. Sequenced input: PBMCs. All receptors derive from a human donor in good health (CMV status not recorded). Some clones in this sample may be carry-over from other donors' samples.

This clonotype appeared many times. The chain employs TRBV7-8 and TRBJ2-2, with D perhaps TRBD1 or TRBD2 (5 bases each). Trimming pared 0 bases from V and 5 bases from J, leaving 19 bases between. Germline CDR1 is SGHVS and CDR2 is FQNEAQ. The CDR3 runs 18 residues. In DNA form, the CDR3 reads TGTGCCAGCAGCTTAGCGCTTGGGGCTAGCAAGAAAACCGGGGAGCTGTTTTTT. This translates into CASSLALGASKKTGELFF.

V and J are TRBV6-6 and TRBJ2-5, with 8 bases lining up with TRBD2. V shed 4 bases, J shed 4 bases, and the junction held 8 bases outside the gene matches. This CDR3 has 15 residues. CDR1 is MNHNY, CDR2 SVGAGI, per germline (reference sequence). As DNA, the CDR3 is TGTGCCAGCAGTTCCGACCTCCGGGAGGGAGAGACCCAGTACTTC. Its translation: CASSSDLREGETQYF.

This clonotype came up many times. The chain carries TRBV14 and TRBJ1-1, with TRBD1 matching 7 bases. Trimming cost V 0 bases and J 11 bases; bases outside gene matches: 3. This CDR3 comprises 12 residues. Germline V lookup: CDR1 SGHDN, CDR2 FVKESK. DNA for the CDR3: TGTGCCAGCAGCCAAGATGACAGGGAGGCTTTCTTT. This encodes CASSQDDREAFF.

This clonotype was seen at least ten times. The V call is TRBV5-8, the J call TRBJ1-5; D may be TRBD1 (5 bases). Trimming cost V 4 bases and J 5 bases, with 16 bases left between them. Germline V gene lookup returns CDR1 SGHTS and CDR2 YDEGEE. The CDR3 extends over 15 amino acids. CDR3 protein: CASSAGGRQYQPQHF. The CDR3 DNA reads TGTGCCAGCAGCGCTGGGGGACGGCAGTATCAGCCCCAGCATTTT.

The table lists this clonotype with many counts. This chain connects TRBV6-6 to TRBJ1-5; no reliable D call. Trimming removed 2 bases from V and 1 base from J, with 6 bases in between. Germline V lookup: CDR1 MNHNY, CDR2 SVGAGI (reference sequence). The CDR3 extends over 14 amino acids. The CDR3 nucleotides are TGTGCCAGCAGTTACAACCCCAGCAATCAGCCCCAGCATTTT. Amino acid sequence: CASSYNPSNQPQHF.

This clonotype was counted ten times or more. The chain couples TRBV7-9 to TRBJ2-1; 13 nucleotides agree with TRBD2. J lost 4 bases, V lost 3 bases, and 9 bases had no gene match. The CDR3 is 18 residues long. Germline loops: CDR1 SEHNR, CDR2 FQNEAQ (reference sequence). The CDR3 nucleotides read TGTGCCAGCAGCTTTGGGACTAGCGGGGCGTCAGGTTACAATGAGCAGTTCTTC. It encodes CASSFGTSGASGYNEQFF. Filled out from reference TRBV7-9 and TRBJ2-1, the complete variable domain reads DTGVSQNPRHKITKRGQNVTFRCDPISEHNRLYWYRQTLGQGPEFLTYFQNEAQLEKSRLLSDRFSAERPKGSFSTLEIQRTEQGDSAMYLCASSFGTSGASGYNEQFFGPGTRLTVL.

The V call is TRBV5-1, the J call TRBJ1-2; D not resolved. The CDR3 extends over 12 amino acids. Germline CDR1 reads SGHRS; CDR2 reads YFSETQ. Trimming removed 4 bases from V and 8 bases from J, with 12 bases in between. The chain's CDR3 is CASSRSTEGYTF. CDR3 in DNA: TGCGCCAGCAGCAGAAGCACGGAGGGCTACACCTTC.

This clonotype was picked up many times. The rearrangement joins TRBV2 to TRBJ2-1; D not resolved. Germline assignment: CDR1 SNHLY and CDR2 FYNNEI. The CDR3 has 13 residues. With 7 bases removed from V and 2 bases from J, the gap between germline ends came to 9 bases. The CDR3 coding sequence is TGTGCCAGCAAGGAAGCTACCTACAATGAGCAGTTCTTC. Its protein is CASKEATYNEQFF.

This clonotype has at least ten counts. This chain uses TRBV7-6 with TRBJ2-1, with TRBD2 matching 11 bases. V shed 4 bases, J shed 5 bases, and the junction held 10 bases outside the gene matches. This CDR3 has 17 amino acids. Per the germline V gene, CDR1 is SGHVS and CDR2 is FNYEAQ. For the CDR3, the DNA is TGTGCCAGCAGCTCTCCTTTAGCGGGAGGGCGGGACAATGAGCAGTTCTTC. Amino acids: CASSSPLAGGRDNEQFF.

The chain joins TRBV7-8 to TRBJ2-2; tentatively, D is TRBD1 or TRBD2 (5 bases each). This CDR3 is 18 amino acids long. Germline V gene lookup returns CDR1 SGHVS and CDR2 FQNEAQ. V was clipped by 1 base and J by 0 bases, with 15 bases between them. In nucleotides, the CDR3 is TGTGCCAGCAGCTTAGATCCGGGACGCCTCGCGAACACCGGGGAGCTGTTTTTT. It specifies CASSLDPGRLANTGELFF. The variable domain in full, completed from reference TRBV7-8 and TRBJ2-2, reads GAGVSQSPRYKVAKRGQDVALRCDPISGHVSLFWYQQALGQGPEFLTYFQNEAQLDKSGLPSDRFFAERPEGSVSTLKIQRTQQEDSAVYLCASSLDPGRLANTGELFFGEGSRLTVL.

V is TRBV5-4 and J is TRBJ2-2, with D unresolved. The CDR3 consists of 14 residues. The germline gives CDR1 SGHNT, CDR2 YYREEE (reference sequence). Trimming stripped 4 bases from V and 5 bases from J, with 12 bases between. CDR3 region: CASSQAAETGELFF. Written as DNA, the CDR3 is TGTGCCAGCAGCCAGGCCGCAGAGACCGGGGAGCTGTTTTTT.

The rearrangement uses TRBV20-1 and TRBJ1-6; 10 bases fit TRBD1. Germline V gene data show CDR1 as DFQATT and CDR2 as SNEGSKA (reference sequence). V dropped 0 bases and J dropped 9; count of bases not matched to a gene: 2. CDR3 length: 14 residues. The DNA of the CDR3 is TGCAGTGCTAGAGATGGACAGGGGGGTTCACCCCTCCACTTT. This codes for CSARDGQGGSPLHF.

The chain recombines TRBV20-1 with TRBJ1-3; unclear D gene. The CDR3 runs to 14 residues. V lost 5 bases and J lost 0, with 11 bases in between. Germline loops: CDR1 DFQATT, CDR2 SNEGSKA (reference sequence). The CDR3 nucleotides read TGCAGTGCTTTAAAGTCAGGCTCTGGAAACACCATATATTTT. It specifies CSALKSGSGNTIYF.

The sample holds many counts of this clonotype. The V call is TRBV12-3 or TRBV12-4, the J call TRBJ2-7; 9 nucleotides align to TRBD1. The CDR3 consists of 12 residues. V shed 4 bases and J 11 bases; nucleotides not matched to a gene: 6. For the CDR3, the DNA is TGTGCCAGCAGTTCTGGGGACAGGGAGAAGTACTTC. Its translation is CASSSGDREKYF.

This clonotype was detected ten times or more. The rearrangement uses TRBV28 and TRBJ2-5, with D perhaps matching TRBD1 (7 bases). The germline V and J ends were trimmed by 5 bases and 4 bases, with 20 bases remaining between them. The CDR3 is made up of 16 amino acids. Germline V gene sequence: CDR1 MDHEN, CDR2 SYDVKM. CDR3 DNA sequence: TGTGCCAGCAGTATTTACGGTAACAGGGGAGGAGAGACCCAGTACTTC. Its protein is CASSIYGNRGGETQYF.

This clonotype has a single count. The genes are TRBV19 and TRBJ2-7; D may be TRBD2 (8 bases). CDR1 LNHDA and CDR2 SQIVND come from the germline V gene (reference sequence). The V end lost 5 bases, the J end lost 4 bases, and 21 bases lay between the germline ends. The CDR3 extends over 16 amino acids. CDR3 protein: CASSPRGVAGQYEQYF. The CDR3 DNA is TGTGCCAGTAGTCCCCGGGGGGTAGCGGGACAGTACGAGCAGTACTTC.

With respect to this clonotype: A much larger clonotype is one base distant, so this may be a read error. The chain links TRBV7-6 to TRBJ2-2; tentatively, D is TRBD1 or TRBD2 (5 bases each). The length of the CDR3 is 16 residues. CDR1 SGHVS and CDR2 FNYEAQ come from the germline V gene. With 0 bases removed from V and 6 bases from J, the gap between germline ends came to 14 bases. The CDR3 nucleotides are TGTGCCAGCAGCTTAGCGCGGGCTAGGGGCGCCGGGGAGCTGTTTTTT. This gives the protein CASSLARARGAGELFF.

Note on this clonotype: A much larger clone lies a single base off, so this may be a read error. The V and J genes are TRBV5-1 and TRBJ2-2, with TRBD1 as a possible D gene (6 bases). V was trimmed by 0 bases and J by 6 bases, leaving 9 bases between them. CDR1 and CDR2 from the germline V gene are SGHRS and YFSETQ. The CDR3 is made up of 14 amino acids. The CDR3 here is CASSLDRVAGELFF. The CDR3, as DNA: TGCGCCAGCAGCTTGGACAGGGTCGCCGGGGAGCTGTTTTTT.

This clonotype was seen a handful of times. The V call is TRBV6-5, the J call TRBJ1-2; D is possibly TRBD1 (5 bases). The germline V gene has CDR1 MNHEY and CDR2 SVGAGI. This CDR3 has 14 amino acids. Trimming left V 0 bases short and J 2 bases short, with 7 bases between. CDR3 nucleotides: TGTGCCAGCAGTTACTCTAGGGGCAACTATGGCTACACCTTC. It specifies CASSYSRGNYGYTF.

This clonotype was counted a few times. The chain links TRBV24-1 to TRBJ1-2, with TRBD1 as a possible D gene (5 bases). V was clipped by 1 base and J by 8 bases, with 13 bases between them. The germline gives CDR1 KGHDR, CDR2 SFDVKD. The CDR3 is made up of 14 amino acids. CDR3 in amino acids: CATSDFDRSYGYTF. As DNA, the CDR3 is TGTGCCACCAGTGATTTCGACAGATCTTACGGCTACACCTTC.